These 23 T cell receptor beta chains came from one sample sequenced in a study of vaccination and CD4 T cells after COVID-19. For these receptors, no antigen is known. Treatment: roughly 10-day PBMC culture with coronavirus spike peptide pools or control peptides (ViraFEST assay). One should note that the unexposed donor's CD4+ T cells were collected before the COVID-19 pandemic (2011-2018). The Oncomine TCR Beta short-read assay generated sequence data from the DNA of cultured CD4+ T cells. TCRdb independently ran MiXCR on the PCR reads; one entry per CDR3 protein. The table shows under 10,000 distinct CDR3 sequences, with about 36% occurring only once. Sequenced material: CD4+ T cells from blood, cultured in vitro. The receptors stem from a human donor in good health.

The gene calls are TRBV6-1 and TRBJ1-2; 7 bases fit TRBD1. The trim removed 5 bases at V and 3 bases at J, leaving 3 bases unmatched. Germline V gene lookup returns CDR1 MNHNS and CDR2 SASEGT. There are 13 residues in the CDR3. Written as DNA, the CDR3 is TGTGCCAGCAGTCGACAGGGAGACTATGGCTACACCTTC. It yields the protein CASSRQGDYGYTF.

This clonotype was observed a handful of times. The chain carries TRBV2 and TRBJ2-7; D is unclear. Trimming left V 5 bases short and J 4 bases short, with 6 bases between. This CDR3 is built from 11 residues. Germline V lookup: CDR1 SNHLY, CDR2 FYNNEI. The CDR3 reads CASSPQYEQYF. The CDR3 DNA reads TGTGCCAGCAGTCCCCAGTACGAGCAGTACTTC.

The chain is built from TRBV27 and TRBJ1-2; D ambiguous. The CDR3 is 14 amino acids. The V gene's germline CDR1 is MNHEY and CDR2 SMNVEV (reference sequence). With 2 bases removed from V and 0 bases from J, the gap between germline ends came to 7 bases. DNA of the CDR3: TGTGCCAGCAGTTTACTTTCCTCTAACTATGGCTACACCTTC. It yields the protein CASSLLSSNYGYTF.

V gene TRBV30 combines with J gene TRBJ2-4; a weak D match, TRBD2 (5 bases). CDR1 is GTSNPN and CDR2 is SVGIG in the germline V gene (reference sequence). Trimming pared 0 bases from V and 0 bases from J, leaving 6 bases between. CDR3 length: 14 amino acids. This CDR3 reads CAWSVAEAKNIQYF. The CDR3 region has the DNA TGTGCCTGGAGTGTAGCGGAAGCCAAAAACATTCAGTACTTC.

The J gene is TRBJ2-3, the V gene TRBV12-3 or TRBV12-4; D possibly matches TRBD1 or TRBD2 (6 bases each). V was pared by 3 bases and J by 5 bases, with 18 bases between. The CDR3 is 16 amino acids. The CDR3 bases are TGTGCCAGCAGTTTTCTGAGGAGGGGGATTCGAGATACGCAGTATTTT. It is translated as CASSFLRRGIRDTQYF.

The V gene is TRBV6-2 or TRBV6-3, the J gene TRBJ1-1; tentatively, D is TRBD1 (5 bases). Trimming removed 2 bases from V and 2 bases from J, with 18 bases in between. This CDR3 spans 17 amino acids. The germline V gene encodes CDR1 MNHEY and CDR2 SVGEGT. The CDR3 DNA is TGTGCCAGCAGTTACATTCCCGGGCAGGGCCATAACACTGAAGCTTTCTTT. Translating it yields CASSYIPGQGHNTEAFF.

The rearrangement uses TRBV6-2 or TRBV6-3 and TRBJ1-6, with 9 bases lining up with TRBD1. Germline V lookup: CDR1 MNHEY, CDR2 SVGEGT. This CDR3 comprises 15 residues. Trimming at V came to 7 bases and at J to 8 bases, leaving 9 bases not matched to a gene. Here the CDR3 reads CASTETGGRDSPLHF. Written as DNA, the CDR3 is TGTGCCAGCACTGAGACAGGGGGAAGGGATTCACCCCTCCACTTT.

The rearrangement joins TRBV2 to TRBJ1-2, with 8 positions matching TRBD1. Germline V CDR1 and CDR2: SNHLY, FYNNEI. With V trimmed by 3 bases and J by 2 bases, 2 bases remained unmatched. The CDR3 covers 14 residues. CDR3 sequence reads: CASSDRQGNYGYTF. The CDR3 coding sequence is TGTGCCAGCAGTGACCGACAGGGGAACTATGGCTACACCTTC. Supplemented by reference TRBV2 and TRBJ1-2, the full variable domain reads EPEVTQTPSHQVTQMGQEVILRCVPISNHLYFYWYRQILGQKVEFLVSFYNNEISEKSEIFDDQFSVERPDGSNFTLKIRSTKLEDSAMYFCASSDRQGNYGYTFGSGTRLTVV.

The DNA of the CDR3 is TGTGCCAGCAGCTCCCTGGGGGGGAAAAACATTCAGTACTTC. Its translation is CASSSLGGKNIQYF. J is TRBJ2-4 and V is TRBV7-2; TRBD2 matches at 7 bases. The CDR3 totals 14 residues. J was trimmed by 4 bases and V by 4 bases; bases with no gene match: 4. Germline-derived CDR1 and CDR2 are SGHTA and FQGNSA.

V gene TRBV5-1 combines with J gene TRBJ2-3; 12 nucleotides line up with TRBD2. The CDR3 is made up of 15 amino acids. Germline CDR1 SGHRS, CDR2 YFSETQ. The ends lost 5 bases at V and 2 bases at J; junction bases unmatched: 3. The CDR3 bases are TGCGCCAGCAGTTCTAGCGGGGGGGACACAGATACGCAGTATTTT. Translating gives CASSSSGGDTDTQYF.

This chain joins TRBV10-1 and TRBJ2-7, with 7 bases identical to TRBD1. CDR3 length: 14 amino acids. The germline gives CDR1 WNHNN, CDR2 SYGVQD (reference sequence). With 2 bases clipped from V and 3 bases from J, the junction kept 4 bases outside the gene matches. CDR3 sequence reads: CASSEGGQVYEQYF. The CDR3 DNA reads TGCGCCAGCAGTGAGGGAGGACAGGTCTACGAGCAGTACTTC.

The CDR3 nucleotides are TGTGCCAGCACACCCGTGGCGGGAGGGTTCGGTGAGCAGTTCTTC. Translated, it gives CASTPVAGGFGEQFF. The rearrangement uses TRBV7-9 and TRBJ2-1; 9 positions match TRBD2. The junction had 13 bases not matched to a gene; V was cut back by 7 bases and J by 9 bases. The CDR3 totals 15 residues. Germline V gene data show CDR1 as SEHNR and CDR2 as FQNEAQ (reference sequence).

This chain links TRBV7-9 with TRBJ1-2; TRBD1 is a possible D gene (6 bases). CDR1 SEHNR and CDR2 FQNEAQ come from the germline V gene (reference sequence). This CDR3 comprises 13 residues. V shed 4 bases and J shed 8 bases, with 14 bases lying between them. The CDR3: CASSSGQFIGYTF. As DNA, the CDR3 is TGTGCCAGCAGCTCCGGACAGTTCATAGGCTACACCTTC.

The V gene is TRBV18, the J gene TRBJ2-1; no clear D gene. There are 13 residues in the CDR3. V was trimmed by 1 base and J by 4 bases, leaving 5 bases between them. Germline V gives CDR1 KGHSH, CDR2 LQKENI. CDR3 region: CASSPLRYNEQFF. Written as DNA, the CDR3 is TGTGCCAGCTCACCACTGAGGTACAATGAGCAGTTCTTC.

This sequence joins TRBV27 and TRBJ2-7, with 8 nucleotides matching TRBD2. CDR3 size: 14 residues. Germline V gene sequence: CDR1 MNHEY, CDR2 SMNVEV (reference sequence). Trimming took 3 bases from V and 2 from J; bases not matched to a gene: 3. The CDR3 region is CASSFSGGPYEQYF. CDR3 bases: TGTGCCAGCAGTTTCAGCGGGGGCCCCTACGAGCAGTACTTC.

This clonotype appeared a single time. Relative to the germline gene, one junction end is altered; a read error may explain this. The V call is TRBV7-9, the J call TRBJ1-2; 7 bases are shared with TRBD1. Germline V gene lookup returns CDR1 SEHNR and CDR2 FQNEAQ (reference sequence). There are 13 residues in the CDR3. The chain's CDR3 is CASSIDRDYGYTF. CDR3 DNA: TGCGCCAGCAGCATAGACAGGGACTATGGCTACACCTTC.

The sample holds a few counts of this clonotype. The J gene is TRBJ2-3, the V gene TRBV29-1; D not resolved. The CDR3 loop spans 14 amino acids. CDR1 is SQVTM, CDR2 ANQGSEA, per germline. V dropped 3 bases and J dropped 3 bases, with 13 bases sitting between them. Here the CDR3 DNA reads TGCAGCGTTGAGCTGGCTAGTATTACAGATACGCAGTATTTT. This codes for CSVELASITDTQYF.

The chain has TRBV29-1 and TRBJ2-3; TRBD1 might be the D (5 bases). V was pared by 3 bases and J by 4 bases, with 14 bases between. Germline-derived CDR1 and CDR2 are SQVTM and ANQGSEA. This CDR3 has 14 residues. The CDR3 DNA reads TGCAGCGTTGAGGCCCCAGGGATATCAGATACGCAGTATTTT. Amino acids: CSVEAPGISDTQYF.

The J gene is TRBJ1-5, the V gene TRBV20-1; maybe TRBD1 (5 bases). This CDR3 is built from 14 residues. Trimming left V 1 base short and J 0 bases short, with 7 bases between. The V gene's germline CDR1 is DFQATT and CDR2 SNEGSKA (reference sequence). CDR3 sequence: CSARAGYSNQPQHF. CDR3 in DNA: TGCAGTGCTAGAGCAGGGTATAGCAATCAGCCCCAGCATTTT.

This clonotype was picked up a small number of times. V gene TRBV20-1 combines with J gene TRBJ1-5; unclear D gene. Germline V gene sequence: CDR1 DFQATT, CDR2 SNEGSKA (reference sequence). The CDR3 runs to 12 residues. V lost 3 bases and J 4 bases, leaving 7 bases between the germline ends. The CDR3 region has the DNA TGCAGTGCTAGTCGTCAGAATCAGCCCCAGCATTTT. Amino acids: CSASRQNQPQHF.

The CDR3 region is CASSYQGRVTEAFF. The CDR3 nucleotides are TGTGCCAGCAGCTACCAGGGGCGGGTGACTGAAGCTTTCTTT. The chain employs TRBV5-4 and TRBJ1-1, with D perhaps matching TRBD1 (6 bases). Germline V gene lookup returns CDR1 SGHNT and CDR2 YYREEE (reference sequence). The CDR3 is 14 residues long. Trimming left V 3 bases short and J 5 bases short, with 14 bases between. Looking up the rest from reference TRBV5-4 and TRBJ1-1 gives the full variable domain: ETGVTQSPTHLIKTRGQQVTLRCSSQSGHNTVSWYQQALGQGPQFIFQYYREEENGRGNFPPRFSGLQFPNYSSELNVNALELDDSALYLCASSYQGRVTEAFFGQGTRLTVV.

This chain joins TRBV30 and TRBJ1-1; maybe TRBD1 (5 bases). The CDR3 is 14 residues long. V dropped 3 bases and J dropped 4 bases, with 15 bases sitting between them. CDR1 and CDR2 (germline): GTSNPN, SVGIG (reference sequence). DNA for the CDR3: TGTGCCTGGAGCCGGGGGGTCGGGAGCACTGAAGCTTTCTTT. It codes for CAWSRGVGSTEAFF.

This clonotype was seen only a few times. The chain carries TRBV19 and TRBJ1-2, with 8 bases that match TRBD1. After removal of 8 bases from V and 4 bases from J, the junction contained 12 bases not matched to a gene. The length of the CDR3 is 15 residues. Germline V gene lookup returns CDR1 LNHDA and CDR2 SQIVND (reference sequence). The CDR3 nucleotides read TGTGCCAGTTCCCCGGGGACAGGAATACCCTATGGCTACACCTTC. Amino acid sequence: CASSPGTGIPYGYTF.